The present entry profiles one TCR beta chain with its context. The study sequenced TCR beta in blood CD8+ and CD4+ T cells. A quantity of about 0.5 to 1 ug RNA underwent reverse transcription using random hexamers. The authors amplified TCR beta CDR3 across 54 Vbeta and 13 Jbeta using immunoSEQ multiplex PCR. From the immunoSEQ multiplex PCR reads, TCRdb called clonotypes with MiXCR, one entry per CDR3 protein. The sample yields about 210,000 distinct CDR3 sequences, 93% seen once. This sample is part of a study of CD8 T cells in Susac syndrome. CDR1 is ENHRY and CDR2 is SYGVKD in the germline V gene. The CDR3 has 14 amino acids. V was trimmed by 4 bases and J by 2 bases, leaving 11 bases between them.

The source of this sequence is a human donor in good health. Sequencing used CD4+ T cells from PBMCs. The chain employs TRBV10-3 and TRBJ1-2; no clear D gene. CDR3 loop: CAISVRAGNYGYTF. As DNA, the CDR3 is TGTGCCATCAGTGTGCGCGCGGGAAACTATGGCTACACCTTC.